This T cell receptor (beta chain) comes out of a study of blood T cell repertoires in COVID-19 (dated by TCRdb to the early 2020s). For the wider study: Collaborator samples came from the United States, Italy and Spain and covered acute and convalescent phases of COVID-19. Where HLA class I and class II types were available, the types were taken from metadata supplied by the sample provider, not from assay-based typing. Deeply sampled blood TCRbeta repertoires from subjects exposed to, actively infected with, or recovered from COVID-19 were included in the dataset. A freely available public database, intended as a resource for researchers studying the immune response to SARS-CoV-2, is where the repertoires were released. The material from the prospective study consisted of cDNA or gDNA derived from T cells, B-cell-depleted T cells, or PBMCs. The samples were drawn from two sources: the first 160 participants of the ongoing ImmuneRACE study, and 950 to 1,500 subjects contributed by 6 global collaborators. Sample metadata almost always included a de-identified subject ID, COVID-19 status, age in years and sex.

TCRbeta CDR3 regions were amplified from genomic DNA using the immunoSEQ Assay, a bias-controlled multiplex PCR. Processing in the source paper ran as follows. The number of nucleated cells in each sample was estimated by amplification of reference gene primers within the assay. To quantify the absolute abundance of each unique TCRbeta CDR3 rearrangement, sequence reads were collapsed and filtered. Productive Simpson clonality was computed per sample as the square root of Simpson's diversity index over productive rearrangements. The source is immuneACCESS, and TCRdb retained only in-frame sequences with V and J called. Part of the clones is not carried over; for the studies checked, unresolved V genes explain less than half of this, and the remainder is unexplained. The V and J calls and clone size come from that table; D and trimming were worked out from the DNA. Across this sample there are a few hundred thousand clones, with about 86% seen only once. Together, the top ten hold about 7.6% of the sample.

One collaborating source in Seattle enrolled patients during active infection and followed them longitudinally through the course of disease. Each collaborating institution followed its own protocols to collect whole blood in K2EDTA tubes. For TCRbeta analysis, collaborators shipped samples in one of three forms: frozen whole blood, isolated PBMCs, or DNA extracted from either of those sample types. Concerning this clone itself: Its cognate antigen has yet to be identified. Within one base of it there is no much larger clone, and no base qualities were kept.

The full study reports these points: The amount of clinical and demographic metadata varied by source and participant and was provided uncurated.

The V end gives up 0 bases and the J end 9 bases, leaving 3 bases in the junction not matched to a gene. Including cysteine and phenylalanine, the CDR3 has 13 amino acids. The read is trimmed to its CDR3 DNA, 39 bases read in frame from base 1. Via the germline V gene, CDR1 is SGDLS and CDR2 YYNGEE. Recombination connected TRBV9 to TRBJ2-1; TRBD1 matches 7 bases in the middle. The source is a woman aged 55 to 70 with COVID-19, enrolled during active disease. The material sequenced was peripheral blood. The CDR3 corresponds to CASSVGRTGEQFF. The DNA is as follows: TGTGCCAGCAGCGTAGGTAGGACAGGTGAGCAGTTCTTC.